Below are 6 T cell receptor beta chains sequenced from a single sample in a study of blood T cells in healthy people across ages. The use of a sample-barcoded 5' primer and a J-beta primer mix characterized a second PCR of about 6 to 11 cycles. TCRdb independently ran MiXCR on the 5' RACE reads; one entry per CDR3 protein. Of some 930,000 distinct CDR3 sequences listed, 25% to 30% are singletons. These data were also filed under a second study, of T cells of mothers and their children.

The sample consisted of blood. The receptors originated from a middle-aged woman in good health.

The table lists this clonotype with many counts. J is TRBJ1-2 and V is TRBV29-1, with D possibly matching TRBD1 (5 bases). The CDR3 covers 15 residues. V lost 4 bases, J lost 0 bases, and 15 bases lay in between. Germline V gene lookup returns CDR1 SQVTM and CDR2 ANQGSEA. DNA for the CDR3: TGCAGCGTTGGTGGCCTTGGGGGGACTAACTATGGCTACACCTTC. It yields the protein CSVGGLGGTNYGYTF.

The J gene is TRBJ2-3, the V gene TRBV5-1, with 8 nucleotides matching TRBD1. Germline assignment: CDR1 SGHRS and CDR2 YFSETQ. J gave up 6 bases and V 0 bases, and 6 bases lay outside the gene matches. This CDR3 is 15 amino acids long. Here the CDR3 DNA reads TGCGCCAGCAGCTTGGCGGACAGGGATCCGGATACGCAGTATTTT. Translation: CASSLADRDPDTQYF.

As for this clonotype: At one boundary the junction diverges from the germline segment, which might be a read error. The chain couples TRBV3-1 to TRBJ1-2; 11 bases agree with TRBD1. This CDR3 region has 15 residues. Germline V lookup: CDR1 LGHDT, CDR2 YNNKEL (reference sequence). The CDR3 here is CASSQGTGGAYGCTF. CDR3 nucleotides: TGTGCCAGCAGCCAAGGGACAGGGGGCGCCTATGGCTGCACCTTC.

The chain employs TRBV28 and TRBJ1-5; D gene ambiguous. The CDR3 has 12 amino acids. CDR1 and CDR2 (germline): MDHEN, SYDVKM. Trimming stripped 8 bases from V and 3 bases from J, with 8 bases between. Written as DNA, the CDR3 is TGTGCCAGCCGTACCCCCAATCAGCCCCAGCATTTT. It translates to CASRTPNQPQHF.

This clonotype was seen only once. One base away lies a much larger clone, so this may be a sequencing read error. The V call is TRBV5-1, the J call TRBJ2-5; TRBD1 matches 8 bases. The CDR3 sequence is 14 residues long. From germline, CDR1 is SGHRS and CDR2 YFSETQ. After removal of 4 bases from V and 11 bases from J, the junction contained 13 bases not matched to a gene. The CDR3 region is CASSVDRDEYGQYF. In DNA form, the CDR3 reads TGCGCCAGCAGCGTGGACAGGGATGAGTACGGGCAGTACTTC.

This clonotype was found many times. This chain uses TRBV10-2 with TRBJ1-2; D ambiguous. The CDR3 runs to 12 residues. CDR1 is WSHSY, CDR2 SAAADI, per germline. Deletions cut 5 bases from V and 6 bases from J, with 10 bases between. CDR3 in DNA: TGCGCCAGCAGTTCCGGATTCGATGGCTACACCTTC. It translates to CASSSGFDGYTF.